Listed below are T cell receptor beta chains from one sample, sequenced in a study of regulatory T cells in long-lasting Graves disease. TCRdb re-analysed the multiplex PCR reads in MiXCR, keeping a single row per CDR3 protein. The table lists under 300,000 distinct CDR3 sequences, 18% of them singletons, with 14% in the top ten. This sample was also put to use in a study of T cells in Graves' hyperthyroidism and ophthalmopathy.

The material sequenced was peripheral blood mononuclear cells (PBMCs), taken at new diagnosis, from a patient treated with antithyroid drugs. These receptors came from a young woman with Graves disease. CDR3s include the opening cysteine and the closing phenylalanine or tryptophan. The D gene is left open where the match is weak. Size is omitted from some rows. Given values are once, few, many or a class for expanded clones.

d_gene	v_gene	j_gene	abundance	CDR3aa	CDR3nt
NA	TRBV12-3/TRBV12-4	TRBJ1-3	many	CASSLSPAGGNTIYF	TGTGCCAGCAGTTTATCACCTGCTGGAGGAAACACCATATATTTT
TRBD1	TRBV12-3/TRBV12-4	TRBJ1-5	many	CASSLGDRGYQPQHF	TGTGCCAGCAGTTTGGGGGACAGGGGTTATCAGCCCCAGCATTTT
TRBD1	TRBV5-1	TRBJ2-1	many	CASSFGQGNEQFF	TGCGCCAGCAGCTTCGGACAGGGCAATGAGCAGTTCTTC
NA	TRBV18	TRBJ1-2	many	CASSPRRDSGYYTF	TGTGCCAGCTCACCACGTAGGGACTCAGGATACTACACCTTC
TRBD1	TRBV10-3	TRBJ2-7	few	CAISEERTGGSYEQYF	TGTGCCATCAGTGAGGAAAGGACAGGGGGCTCCTACGAGCAGTACTTC
NA	TRBV12-3/TRBV12-4	TRBJ1-2	many	CASSLAGIGYTF	TGTGCCAGCAGTTTAGCCGGTATTGGCTACACCTTC
NA	TRBV4-2	TRBJ2-3	many	CASSIKGATDTQYF	TGTGCCAGCAGCATAAAGGGCGCGACAGATACGCAGTATTTT
TRBD1	TRBV5-1	TRBJ2-7	NA	CASSPGQGRSYEQYF	TGCGCCAGCAGCCCGGGACAGGGGCGATCCTACGAGCAGTACTTC
TRBD1	TRBV28	TRBJ1-1	NA	CASSWTGGVMNTEAFF	TGTGCCAGCAGTTGGACAGGGGGGGTCATGAACACTGAAGCTTTCTTT
NA	TRBV6-2/TRBV6-3	TRBJ1-6	NA	CASGREQSLSPLHF	TGTGCCAGCGGGAGGGAGCAGTCCCTTTCACCCCTCCACTTT
NA	TRBV7-9	TRBJ2-1	many	CASGKGQRDNEQFF	TGTGCCAGCGGTAAAGGACAGCGGGACAATGAGCAGTTCTTC
NA	TRBV29-1	TRBJ1-1	many	CSVVTGNTEAFF	TGCAGCGTTGTCACGGGGAACACTGAAGCTTTCTTT
TRBD1	TRBV6-4	TRBJ1-2	few	CRAGGRDYGYTF	TGTCGCGCAGGGGGCAGGGACTATGGCTACACCTTC
NA	TRBV7-2	TRBJ2-5	many	CASSLGWKEGSRGGQETQYF	TGTGCCAGCAGCTTAGGTTGGAAAGAGGGGTCTCGAGGGGGTCAAGAGACCCAGTACTTC
TRBD2	TRBV7-2	TRBJ2-6	many	CASSTLAGGLTGANVLTF	TGTGCCAGCAGCACACTAGCGGGGGGGCTCACTGGGGCCAACGTCCTGACTTTC
NA	TRBV20-1	TRBJ2-2	many	CSARDLGPGDTGELFF	TGCAGTGCTAGAGATCTTGGCCCCGGCGACACCGGGGAGCTGTTTTTT
NA	TRBV20-1	TRBJ2-1	many	CSASAGLGAYNEQFF	TGCAGTGCTAGTGCAGGGCTGGGAGCTTACAATGAGCAGTTCTTC
TRBD2	TRBV10-3	TRBJ2-3	many	CAIRSGEGPDDGSTDTQYF	TGTGCCATCAGGAGCGGGGAAGGTCCCGACGACGGTAGCACAGATACGCAGTATTTT
NA	TRBV3-1	TRBJ1-2	many	CASSQAAGGYTF	TGTGCCAGCAGCCAAGCGGCGGGCGGCTACACCTTC